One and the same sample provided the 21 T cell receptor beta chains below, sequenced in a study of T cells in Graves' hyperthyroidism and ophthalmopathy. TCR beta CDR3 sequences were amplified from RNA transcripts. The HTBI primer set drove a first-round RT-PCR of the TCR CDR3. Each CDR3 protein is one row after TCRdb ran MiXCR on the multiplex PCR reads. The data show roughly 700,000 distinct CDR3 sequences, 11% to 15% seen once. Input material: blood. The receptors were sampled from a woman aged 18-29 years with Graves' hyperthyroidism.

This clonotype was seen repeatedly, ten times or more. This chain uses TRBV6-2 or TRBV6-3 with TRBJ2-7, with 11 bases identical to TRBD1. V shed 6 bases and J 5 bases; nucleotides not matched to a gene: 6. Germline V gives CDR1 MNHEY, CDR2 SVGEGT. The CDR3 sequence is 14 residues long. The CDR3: CASRSGQGVNEQYF. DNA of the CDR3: TGTGCCAGCAGGTCGGGACAGGGGGTGAACGAGCAGTACTTC.

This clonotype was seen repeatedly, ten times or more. The CDR3: CASATSGIPEQYF. Here the CDR3 DNA reads TGTGCCAGCGCGACTAGCGGGATTCCCGAGCAGTACTTC. The genes are TRBV6-1 and TRBJ2-7, with 11 bases lining up with TRBD2. With 8 bases clipped from V and 6 bases from J, the junction kept 6 bases outside the gene matches. The CDR3 loop spans 13 amino acids. The germline CDR1 and CDR2 sequences are MNHNS and SASEGT.

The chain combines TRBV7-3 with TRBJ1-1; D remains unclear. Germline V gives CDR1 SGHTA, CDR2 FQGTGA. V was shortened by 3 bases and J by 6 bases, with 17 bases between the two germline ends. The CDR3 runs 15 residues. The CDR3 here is CASSFDGDRKAEAFF. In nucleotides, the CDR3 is TGTGCCAGCAGCTTTGACGGAGATCGGAAAGCTGAAGCTTTCTTT.

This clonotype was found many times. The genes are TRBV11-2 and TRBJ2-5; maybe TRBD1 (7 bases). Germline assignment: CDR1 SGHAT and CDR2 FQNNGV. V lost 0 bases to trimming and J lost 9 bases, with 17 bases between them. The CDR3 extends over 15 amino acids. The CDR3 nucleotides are TGTGCCAGCAGCTTAGAGCACGGCCCCAGGGGGGCCCAGTACTTC. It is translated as CASSLEHGPRGAQYF.

The CDR3 nucleotides read TGCAGTGCTAGAGAGCCAGTCCCTCCCTACGAGCAGTACTTC. Its translation is CSAREPVPPYEQYF. The gene calls are TRBV20-1 and TRBJ2-7; D is uncertain. Germline V gene lookup returns CDR1 DFQATT and CDR2 SNEGSKA (reference sequence). The length of the CDR3 is 14 residues. The V and J ends lost 0 bases and 2 bases respectively, with 11 bases between them.

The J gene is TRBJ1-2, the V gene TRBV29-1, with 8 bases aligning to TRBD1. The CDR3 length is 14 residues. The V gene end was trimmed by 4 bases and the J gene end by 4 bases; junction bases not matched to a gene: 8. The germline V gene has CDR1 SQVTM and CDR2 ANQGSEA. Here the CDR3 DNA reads TGCAGCGTTGTCCGGACAGGGAAGGGCTATGGCTACACCTTC. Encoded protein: CSVVRTGKGYGYTF.

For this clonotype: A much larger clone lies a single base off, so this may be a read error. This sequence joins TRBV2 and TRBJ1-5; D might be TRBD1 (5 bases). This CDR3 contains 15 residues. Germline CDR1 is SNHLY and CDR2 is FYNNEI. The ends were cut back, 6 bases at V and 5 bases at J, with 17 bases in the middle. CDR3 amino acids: CASRGPRGRDQPQHF. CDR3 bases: TGTGCCAGCAGGGGACCAAGGGGCAGAGATCAGCCCCAGCATTTT.

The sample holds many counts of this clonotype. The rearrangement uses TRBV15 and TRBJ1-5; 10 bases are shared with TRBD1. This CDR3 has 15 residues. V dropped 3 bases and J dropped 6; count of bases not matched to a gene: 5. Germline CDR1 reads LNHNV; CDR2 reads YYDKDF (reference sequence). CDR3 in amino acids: CATSRDRGSGQPQHF. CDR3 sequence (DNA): TGTGCCACCAGCAGGGACAGGGGGTCGGGTCAGCCCCAGCATTTT.

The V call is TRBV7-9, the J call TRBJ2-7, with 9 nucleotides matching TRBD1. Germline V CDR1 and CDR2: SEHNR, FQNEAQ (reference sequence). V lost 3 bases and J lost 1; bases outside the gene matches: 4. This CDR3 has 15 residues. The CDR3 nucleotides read TGTGCCAGCAGCTTTGACAGGGGGGGGTCCTACGAGCAGTACTTC. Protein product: CASSFDRGGSYEQYF.

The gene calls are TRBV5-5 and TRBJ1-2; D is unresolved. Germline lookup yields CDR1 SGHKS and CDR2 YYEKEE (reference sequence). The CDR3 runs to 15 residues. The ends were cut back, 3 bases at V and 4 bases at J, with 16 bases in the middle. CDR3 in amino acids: CASSSGLGAVYGYTF. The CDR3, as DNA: TGTGCCAGCAGCTCTGGCCTCGGAGCGGTCTATGGCTACACCTTC.

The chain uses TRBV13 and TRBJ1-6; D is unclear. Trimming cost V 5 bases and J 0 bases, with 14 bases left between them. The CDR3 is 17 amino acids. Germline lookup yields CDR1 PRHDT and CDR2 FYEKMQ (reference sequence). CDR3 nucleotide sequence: TGTGCCAGCAGCAACGTTCGGGAACGCTCCTATAATTCACCCCTCCACTTT. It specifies CASSNVRERSYNSPLHF. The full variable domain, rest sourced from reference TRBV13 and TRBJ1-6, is AAGVIQSPRHLIKEKRETATLKCYPIPRHDTVYWYQQGPGQDPQFLISFYEKMQSDKGSIPDRFSAQQFSDYHSELNMSSLELGDSALYFCASSNVRERSYNSPLHFGNGTRLTVT.

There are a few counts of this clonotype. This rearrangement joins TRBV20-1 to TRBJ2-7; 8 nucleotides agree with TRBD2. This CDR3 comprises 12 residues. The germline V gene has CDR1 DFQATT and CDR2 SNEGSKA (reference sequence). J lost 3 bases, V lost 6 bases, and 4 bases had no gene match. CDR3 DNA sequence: TGCAGTGCCTCGGGGGGGAACTACGAGCAGTACTTC. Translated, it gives CSASGGNYEQYF.

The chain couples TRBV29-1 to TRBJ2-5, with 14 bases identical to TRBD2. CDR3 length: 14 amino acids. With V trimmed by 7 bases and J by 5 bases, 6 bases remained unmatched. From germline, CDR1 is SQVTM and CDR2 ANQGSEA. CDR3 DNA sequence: TGCAGCGCCCGGACTAGCGGGAGGATGGAGACCCAGTACTTC. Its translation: CSARTSGRMETQYF.

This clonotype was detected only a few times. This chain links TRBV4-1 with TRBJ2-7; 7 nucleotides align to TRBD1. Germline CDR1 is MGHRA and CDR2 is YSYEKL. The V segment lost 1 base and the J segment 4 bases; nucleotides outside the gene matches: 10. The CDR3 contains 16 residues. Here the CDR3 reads CASSQGGDRARYEQYF. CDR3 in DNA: TGCGCCAGCAGCCAAGGCGGCGACAGGGCCAGATACGAGCAGTACTTC.

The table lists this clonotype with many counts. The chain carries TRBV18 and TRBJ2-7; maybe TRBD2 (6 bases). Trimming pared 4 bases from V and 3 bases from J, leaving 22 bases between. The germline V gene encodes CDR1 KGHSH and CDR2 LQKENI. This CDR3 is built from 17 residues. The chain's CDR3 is CASSRILPGLGNYEQYF. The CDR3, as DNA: TGTGCCAGCTCACGTATCCTCCCGGGACTGGGCAACTACGAGCAGTACTTC.

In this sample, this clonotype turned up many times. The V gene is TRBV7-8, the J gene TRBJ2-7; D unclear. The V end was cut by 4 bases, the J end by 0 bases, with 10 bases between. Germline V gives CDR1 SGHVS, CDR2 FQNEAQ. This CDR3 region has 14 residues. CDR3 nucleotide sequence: TGTGCCAGCAGCTCCGTGATCGGCTCCTACGAGCAGTACTTC. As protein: CASSSVIGSYEQYF.

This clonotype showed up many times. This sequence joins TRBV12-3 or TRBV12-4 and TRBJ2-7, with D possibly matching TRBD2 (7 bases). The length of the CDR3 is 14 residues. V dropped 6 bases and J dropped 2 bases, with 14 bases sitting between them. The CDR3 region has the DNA TGTGCCAGCAGGAGGGGGGAGGGGACCTACGAGCAGTACTTC. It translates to CASRRGEGTYEQYF.

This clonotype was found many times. In nucleotides, the CDR3 is TGTGCCAGCAGCTTAGCGTTTAGCGGGAACGAGCAGTACTTC. It translates to CASSLAFSGNEQYF. V gene TRBV7-6 combines with J gene TRBJ2-7, with 8 positions matching TRBD2. Germline CDR1 and CDR2: SGHVS and FNYEAQ. Trimming took 0 bases from V and 5 from J; bases not matched to a gene: 3. There are 14 residues in the CDR3.

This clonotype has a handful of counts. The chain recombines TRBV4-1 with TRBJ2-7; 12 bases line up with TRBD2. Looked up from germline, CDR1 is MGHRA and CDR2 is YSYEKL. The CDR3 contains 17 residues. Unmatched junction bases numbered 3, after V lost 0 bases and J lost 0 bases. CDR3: CASSQDRLAGASYEQYF. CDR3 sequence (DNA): TGCGCCAGCAGCCAAGACCGACTAGCGGGAGCCTCCTACGAGCAGTACTTC.

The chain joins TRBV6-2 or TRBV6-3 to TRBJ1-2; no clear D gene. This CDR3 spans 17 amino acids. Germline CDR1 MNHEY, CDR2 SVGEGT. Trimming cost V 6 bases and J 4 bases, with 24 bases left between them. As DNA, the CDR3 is TGTGCCAGCAGCCTCCGGGTCCCGGCATCGGAATTCTATGGCTACACCTTC. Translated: CASSLRVPASEFYGYTF.

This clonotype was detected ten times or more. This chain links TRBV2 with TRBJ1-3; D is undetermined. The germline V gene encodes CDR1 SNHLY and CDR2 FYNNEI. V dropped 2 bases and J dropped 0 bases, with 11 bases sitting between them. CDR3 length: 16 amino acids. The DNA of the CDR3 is TGTGCCAGCAGTGAAACCGGCCGCTCCTCTGGAAACACCATATATTTT. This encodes CASSETGRSSGNTIYF.